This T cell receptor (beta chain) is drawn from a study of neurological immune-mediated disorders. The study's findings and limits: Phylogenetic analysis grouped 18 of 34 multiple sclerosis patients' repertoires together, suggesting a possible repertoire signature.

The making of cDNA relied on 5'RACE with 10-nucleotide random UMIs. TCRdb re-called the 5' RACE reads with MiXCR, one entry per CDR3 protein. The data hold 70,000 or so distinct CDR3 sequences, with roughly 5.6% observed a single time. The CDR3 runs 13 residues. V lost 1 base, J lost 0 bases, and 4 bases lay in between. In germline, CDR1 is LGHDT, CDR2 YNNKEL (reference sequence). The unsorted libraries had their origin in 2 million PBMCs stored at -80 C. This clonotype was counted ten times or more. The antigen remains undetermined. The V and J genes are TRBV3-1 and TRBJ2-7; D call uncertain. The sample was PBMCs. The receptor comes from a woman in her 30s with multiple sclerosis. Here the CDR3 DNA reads TGTGCCAGCAGCCAAGCTAGCTCCTACGAGCAGTACTTC. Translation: CASSQASSYEQYF.